Shown below are 5 T cell receptor beta chains from a single sample sequenced in a study of long-term antiretroviral therapy in people with HIV (dated by TCRdb to 2022 to 2024). The immunoSEQ hsTCRB v3.0 assay was used at survey level resolution for TRB variable region sequencing. Entries here come from immuneACCESS through TCRdb and include only in-frame sequences with V and J called. Some clones fail to appear in such tables; in the studies checked, an unresolved V gene covers under half of the shortfall, and the cause of the remainder is unknown. This sample comprises 24,000 or so clones, approximately 81% of them detected only once. The ten top clones hold about 9.5% of the sample. The specimen was unsorted PBMCs, collected 2.3 years after starting antiretroviral therapy. The receptors here all came from a middle-aged man with HIV.

The chain recombines TRBV6-5 with TRBJ1-2; TRBD1 matches 9 bases. The ends lost 6 bases at V and 7 bases at J; junction bases unmatched: 6. Germline assignment: CDR1 MNHEY and CDR2 SVGAGI. The CDR3 is 13 amino acids. CDR3 amino acids: CASSGTGKGGYTF. CDR3 bases: TGTGCCAGCAGCGGGACAGGGAAGGGTGGCTACACCTTC.

This clone was detected once. V gene TRBV19 combines with J gene TRBJ1-1; TRBD1 might be the D (5 bases). V dropped 1 base and J dropped 1 base, with 10 bases sitting between them. CDR3 length: 15 residues. Germline V gene sequence: CDR1 LNHDA, CDR2 SQIVND (reference sequence). Written as DNA, the CDR3 is TGTGCCAGTAGTATAGTGTCGAGGGGGAACACTGAAGCTTTCTTT. Translating gives CASSIVSRGNTEAFF.

The rearrangement joins TRBV29-1 to TRBJ2-1; 9 nucleotides line up with TRBD2. The CDR3 is 14 amino acids. The J segment lost 3 bases and the V segment lost 7 bases, leaving 7 bases of the junction unmatched. The germline V gene has CDR1 SQVTM and CDR2 ANQGSEA. The CDR3 region has the DNA TGCAGCGCCGTCCTAGCGGGGAACTACAATGAGCAGTTCTTC. Amino acids: CSAVLAGNYNEQFF.

V gene TRBV29-1 combines with J gene TRBJ2-7, with TRBD2 matching 9 bases. Germline V gives CDR1 SQVTM, CDR2 ANQGSEA. The CDR3 has 15 residues. Trimming at V came to 2 bases and at J to 7 bases, leaving 12 bases not matched to a gene. CDR3 bases: TGCAGCGTTGAACCCCGAGGCGGGGGGGCAGGTGAGCAGTACTTC. Encoded protein: CSVEPRGGGAGEQYF.

V is TRBV5-6 and J is TRBJ2-1; TRBD2 aligns across 11 bases. The V gene end was trimmed by 2 bases and the J gene end by 3 bases; junction bases not matched to a gene: 10. The germline V gene has CDR1 SGHDT and CDR2 YYEEEE. The CDR3 length is 18 residues. The CDR3, as DNA: TGTGCCAGCAGCTTAACGGGCACTAGCGGGAGCGTCTACAATGAGCAGTTCTTC. Encoded protein: CASSLTGTSGSVYNEQFF. The full variable domain, rest sourced from reference TRBV5-6 and TRBJ2-1, is DAGVTQSPTHLIKTRGQQVTLRCSPKSGHDTVSWYQQALGQGPQFIFQYYEEEERQRGNFPDRFSGHQFPNYSSELNVNALLLGDSALYLCASSLTGTSGSVYNEQFFGPGTRLTVL.